This T cell receptor beta chain stems from a study of post-analysis software for immune sequencing data. A remark on this clonotype: Its antigen is currently unknown.

TCR beta libraries were prepared from cDNA with unique molecular identifiers. TCRdb re-derived calls from the PCR reads in MiXCR, one entry per CDR3 protein. The repertoire has around 770,000 distinct CDR3 sequences, more than 45% of them found once; the top ten carry 4.9%. General study findings and limits: When patients were compared with controls, a handful of TRBV segments were more frequent, TRBV5-6, TRBV5-1 and TRBV20-1 among them.

Trimming took 0 bases from V and 7 from J, leaving 7 bases between them. The CDR3 extends over 13 amino acids. Germline CDR1 is LNHNV and CDR2 is YYDKDF (reference sequence). The rearrangement joins TRBV15 to TRBJ1-5, with D unresolved. Sequencing was carried out using blood. The receptor was isolated from a girl between 10 and 17 years old with multiple sclerosis. Here the CDR3 reads CATSRDKKQPQHF. In nucleotides, the CDR3 is TGTGCCACCAGCAGAGATAAGAAGCAGCCCCAGCATTTT.